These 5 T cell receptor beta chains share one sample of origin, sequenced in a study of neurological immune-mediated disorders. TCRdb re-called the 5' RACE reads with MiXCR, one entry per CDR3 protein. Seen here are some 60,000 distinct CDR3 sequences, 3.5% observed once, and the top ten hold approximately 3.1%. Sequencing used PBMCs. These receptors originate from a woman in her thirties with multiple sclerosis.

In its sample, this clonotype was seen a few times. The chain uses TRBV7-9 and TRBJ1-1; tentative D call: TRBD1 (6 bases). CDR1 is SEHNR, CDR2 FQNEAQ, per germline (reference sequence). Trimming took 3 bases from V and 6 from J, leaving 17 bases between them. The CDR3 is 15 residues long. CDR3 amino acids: CASSFGGNPAAEAFF. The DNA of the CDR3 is TGTGCCAGCAGCTTTGGGGGCAACCCTGCTGCTGAAGCTTTCTTT.

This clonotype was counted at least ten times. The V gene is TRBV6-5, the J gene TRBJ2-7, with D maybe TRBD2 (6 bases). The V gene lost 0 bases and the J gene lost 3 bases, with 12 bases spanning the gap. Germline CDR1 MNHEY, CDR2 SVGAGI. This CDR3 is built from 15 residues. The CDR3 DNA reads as TGTGCCAGCAGTTACTCGGAGGGACTGATCTACGAGCAGTACTTC. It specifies CASSYSEGLIYEQYF.

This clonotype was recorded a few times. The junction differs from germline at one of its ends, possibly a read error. The CDR3 DNA reads as TGTGCCAGCAGCCTGACAGCATCCTCTGGAAAAACCATATATTTT. Protein product: CASSLTASSGKTIYF. The J gene is TRBJ1-3, the V gene TRBV7-9, with D possibly being TRBD1 (5 bases). From germline, CDR1 is SEHNR and CDR2 FQNEAQ (reference sequence). This CDR3 has 15 amino acids.

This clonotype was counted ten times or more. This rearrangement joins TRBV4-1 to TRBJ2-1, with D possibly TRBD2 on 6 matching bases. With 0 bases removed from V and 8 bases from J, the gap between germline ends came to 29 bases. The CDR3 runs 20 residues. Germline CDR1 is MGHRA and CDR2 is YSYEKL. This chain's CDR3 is CASSQDRVLERVLLRDEQFF. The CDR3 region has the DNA TGCGCCAGCAGCCAAGATCGTGTATTGGAGCGGGTCCTCCTTCGGGATGAGCAGTTCTTC.

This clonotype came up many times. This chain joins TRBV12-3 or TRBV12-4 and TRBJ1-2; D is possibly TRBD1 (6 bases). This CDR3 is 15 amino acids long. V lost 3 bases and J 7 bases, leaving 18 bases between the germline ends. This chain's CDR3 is CASSFPGQEVGGYTF. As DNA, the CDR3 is TGTGCCAGCAGTTTTCCGGGACAAGAAGTAGGTGGCTACACCTTC.